Listed here is a single T cell receptor beta chain. What it binds is not known. The data derive from a study of a mutant IDH1 vaccine in newly diagnosed glioma. Study at large: The treated population exhibited a male proportion of about 62%, a female proportion of roughly 40%, and a mean age of approximately 41 years. Patients got radiotherapy, temozolomide, or both beforehand, and most got both.

The CDR3 is 13 residues long. The trim removed 5 bases at V and 6 bases at J, leaving 7 bases unmatched. CDR1 and CDR2 from the germline V gene are PRHDT and FYEKMQ (reference sequence). The time point denotes: baseline, week 1 (first vaccination visit). The treatment was: pre-vaccination baseline after standard-of-care therapy. Astrocytomas that were new, WHO grade 3 or 4, IDH1-mutant and ATRX-lost were present in the donors. TCRdb keeps only in-frame clones here, not all; method: immunoSEQ multiplex PCR. The top ten clones hold about 2.4% of a sample with 50,000 or so clones, roughly 89% of them seen once. Study results and limitations: The study observed vaccine-induced immune responses in roughly 95% of patients.

Sequencing was performed on PBMCs, taken from a glioma patient treated with radiotherapy, temozolomide or both. The V call is TRBV13, the J call TRBJ2-7; TRBD1 matches 7 bases. The clonotype was recovered from a man in his forties with glioma. CDR3 loop: CASSDSRGREQYF. The CDR3 DNA reads TGTGCCAGCAGCGACTCGAGGGGGCGCGAGCAGTACTTC. The full variable domain, with the rest looked up from reference TRBV13 and TRBJ2-7, is AAGVIQSPRHLIKEKRETATLKCYPIPRHDTVYWYQQGPGQDPQFLISFYEKMQSDKGSIPDRFSAQQFSDYHSELNMSSLELGDSALYFCASSDSRGREQYFGPGTRLTVT.